This T cell receptor (beta chain) was sequenced in a study of CD8+CD57+ T cells in acquired aplastic anemia. Across the whole study: CD4+ and CD8+ cells, once sorted, gave DNA averaging approximately 3 ug. CD4+ reads averaged about 11 million in healthy donors.

Using genomic DNA as the template, TCR beta VDJ and CDR3 profiling was carried out. TCRdb re-called the reads with MiXCR, one entry per CDR3 protein. The data hold 400,000 to 450,000 distinct CDR3 sequences, with 55% to 70% observed a single time. This clonotype was seen only a few times. Antigen: not known. Germline V CDR1 and CDR2: MGHRA, YSYEKL. The CDR3 runs to 12 residues. Between the trimmed V and J ends, which lost 1 base and 6 bases, there was a span of 7 bases. General study findings and limits: The study identified roughly 29 CD8+ CDR3 sequences shared by patients and controls. CD8+ Simpson's diversity in patients was not significantly different from that in controls.

This rearrangement joins TRBV4-1 to TRBJ2-7; TRBD1 or TRBD2 may be the D gene (5 bases each). The clonotype comes from a human donor in good health, serving as a control. Input material: sorted CD4+, CD8+, or CD8+CD57+ T cells (not recorded which) from PBMCs. The CDR3 sequence is CASSQGGVEQYF. DNA of the CDR3: TGCGCCAGCAGCCAAGGAGGGGTCGAGCAGTACTTC.